This T cell receptor beta chain was found in a study of PD-1 blockade in classical Hodgkin lymphoma (dated by TCRdb to the early 2020s). Study-wide context: Nivolumab dosing was 3 mg/kg intravenously every 2 weeks, continuing until either disease progression or unacceptable toxicity. A peripheral blood immune signature of response to PD-1 blockade in classical Hodgkin lymphoma was defined using TCR beta sequencing and CyTOF. The paper as a whole reports these results and caveats: Trial patients with a complete response had baseline diversity similar to that of newly diagnosed patients, while partial responders and progressors had significantly lower diversity. Baseline TCR diversity was reported to be lower in newly diagnosed patients than in healthy donors, and even lower in relapsed/refractory patients. Only a single clinical trial cohort was studied, and what caused the repertoire differences, possibly disease activity or prior therapy, remained undefined. Patients starting nivolumab less than 1 year after ASCT had lower diversity and were excluded from later analyses to avoid confounding by immune reconstitution. By C4D1, a significant rise was seen in CD4+ TCR diversity but not in CD8+ TCR diversity (p=0.0027 vs p=0.16), and the rise was most apparent among complete responders (p=0.02).

The time point tag for this specimen amounts to: cycle 4 day 1 (C4D1), after more than five weeks of nivolumab. Relapse after autologous stem cell transplantation had occurred in all trial patients, and cohorts A, B and C were distinguished by prior brentuximab vedotin exposure. A total of under 70 patients with relapsed/refractory classical Hodgkin lymphoma made up the trial cohort, and each patient's best overall response was complete response, partial response or progressive disease. Single-agent nivolumab was administered to trial patients in the multi-cohort phase II CheckMate 205 trial. An independent review committee assessed best overall response by applying the 2007 International Working Group response criteria. PBMCs from the trial were collected at three points: immediately before nivolumab initiation (C1D1), and during therapy at cycle 2 day 1 and cycle 4 day 1. After peripheral blood was drawn into 8 mL Vacutainer Cell Preparation Tubes, PBMCs were isolated by centrifugation and then cryopreserved.

This clone has a handful of counts. The specificity of this receptor is unknown. No qualities accompany the bases; no much larger clone lies one base away. Genomic DNA was extracted with the Qiagen DNeasy kit from unsorted PBMCs and from negatively selected CD4+ and CD8+ fractions. TCR beta CDR3 regions were subjected to amplification by immunoSEQ multiplex PCR with primers that anneal to V and J segments. A synthetic immune receptor repertoire was used to minimize amplification bias, and remaining bias was computationally removed after sequencing. Processing in the source paper ran as follows. Custom Python scripts were used to quantify repertoire diversity as the Shannon entropy index. Unsorted, CD4+ and CD8+ repertoires were analyzed separately, except for combined analyses in which CD4+ and CD8+ sequences were merged in silico. A clone counted as expanded when the clone's frequency after treatment rose at least 2-fold relative to C1D1, and clones undetected at baseline were given a pseudocount of 0.5. Singleton clones were defined as clones with 0 or 1 copy at C1D1, and non-singleton clones were defined as clones with 2 or more copies. Clones expanded in unsorted samples were annotated as CD4+, CD8+ or unknown by matching protein sequences in sorted samples from the same patient. Wilcoxon tests on paired samples were used to test changes in diversity from C1D1 to C4D1. TCRdb holds this immuneACCESS table with in-frame rearrangements only. Some clones are missing; in checked studies, unresolved V genes explain under half, and the rest has no known cause. That table supplies the V and J calls and clone size; D and trimming were determined from the DNA. The sample table holds some 7,000 clones, of which 76% were seen once. Clones ranked in the top ten supply around two fifths of the sample.

The CDR3 runs 16 residues from the cysteine to the phenylalanine. Just CDR3 DNA is preserved here, 48 bases in frame from base 1. CDR1 and CDR2, looked up from the germline V gene, are WSHSY and SAAADI. Germline trimming amounts to 6 bases on V and 7 bases on J, with 7 as the count of junction bases outside the gene matches. The TCR was taken from a human donor with classical Hodgkin lymphoma. The input for sequencing was peripheral blood mononuclear cells (PBMCs), taken before the fourth cycle of nivolumab. Recombination linked TRBV10-2 to TRBJ2-2; 14 bases in the junction line up with TRBD2. The CDR3 reads as follows: CASSSGTSGSHGELFF. In nucleotide form, the sequence is TGCGCCAGCAGCTCCGGGACTAGCGGGAGTCACGGGGAGCTGTTTTTT.